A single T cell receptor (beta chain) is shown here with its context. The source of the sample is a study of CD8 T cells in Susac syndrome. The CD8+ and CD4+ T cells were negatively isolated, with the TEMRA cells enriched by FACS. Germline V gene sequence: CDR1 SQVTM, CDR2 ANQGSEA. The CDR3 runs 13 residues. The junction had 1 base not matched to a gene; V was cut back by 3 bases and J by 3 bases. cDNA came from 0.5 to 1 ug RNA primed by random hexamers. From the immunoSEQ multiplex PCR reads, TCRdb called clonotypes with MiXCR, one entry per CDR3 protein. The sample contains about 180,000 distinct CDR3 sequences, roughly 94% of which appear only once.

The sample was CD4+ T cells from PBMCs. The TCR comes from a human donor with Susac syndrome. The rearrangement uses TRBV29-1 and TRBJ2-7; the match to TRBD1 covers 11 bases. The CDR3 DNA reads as TGCAGCGTTGAGGGACAGGGGGGCTACGAGCAGTACTTC. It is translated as CSVEGQGGYEQYF.